The TCR beta chain described here comes from a study of human T cells and chemical hapten exposure. Study-level points and caveats: Expanded TCRs produced significantly more large CDR3 similarity clusters than controls did.

There are a few counts of this clonotype. Its antigen is undetermined. Sample time point: patch test 2, 6 weeks after DPC sensitization. The treatment here: therapeutic diphenylcyclopropenone sensitization with weekly scalp DPC. Unfractionated whole blood was the source of the extracted total RNA. TCRdb reprocessed the RACE reads via MiXCR and lists one record per CDR3 protein. The table has 40,000 or so distinct CDR3 sequences, roughly 10% seen once. The ends lost 3 bases at V and 6 bases at J; junction bases unmatched: 5. Germline V CDR1 and CDR2: SGHTA, FQGTGA. This CDR3 is built from 15 residues. Material: whole blood, obtained in connection with sensitization to the hapten diphenylcyclopropenone (DPC). The source of this sequence is a woman aged 25-40 years with alopecia areata. Some clones in this sample may be carry-over from other donors' samples. V gene TRBV7-3 combines with J gene TRBJ2-2; the match to TRBD2 covers 9 bases. CDR3 loop: CASSFSSGDAGELFF. The CDR3 DNA reads TGTGCCAGCAGCTTCTCTAGCGGGGATGCCGGGGAGCTGTTTTTT.